This T cell receptor (beta chain) was obtained from a study of long-term antiretroviral therapy in people with HIV. Overall study findings and caveats: Following ART, diversity rose but still fell short of transplant donor controls. Clones that had undergone expansion before ART dominated the repertoire at all time points.

A note on this clone: Its antigen is not identified.

Investigators performed immunoSEQ version v3.0 at survey level. Sequenced by immunoSEQ multiplex PCR; TCRdb stores in-frame clones only, minus some. The table shows 25,000 to 30,000 clones, with 70% to 90% occurring only once. Two or more post-ART PBMC samples, plus at least one pre-ART sample, were available for each donor. United States facilities provided treatment to all participants with HIV. The CDR3 runs to 12 residues. Germline lookup yields CDR1 SQVTM and CDR2 ANQGSEA. V was pared by 4 bases and J by 4 bases, with 10 bases between. This sequence originates from a man aged 35 to 55 with HIV. The V gene is TRBV29-1, the J gene TRBJ1-2, with D uncertain. The material was unsorted PBMCs, obtained 3 years after starting antiretroviral therapy. In nucleotides, the CDR3 is TGCAGCGTTGGGATCGGATCCTATGGCTACACCTTC. This encodes CSVGIGSYGYTF. The whole variable domain, remainder taken from reference TRBV29-1 and TRBJ1-2, is SAVISQKPSRDICQRGTSLTIQCQVDSQVTMMFWYRQQPGQSLTLIATANQGSEATYESGFVIDKFPISRPNLTFSTLTVSNMSPEDSSIYLCSVGIGSYGYTFGSGTRLTVV.